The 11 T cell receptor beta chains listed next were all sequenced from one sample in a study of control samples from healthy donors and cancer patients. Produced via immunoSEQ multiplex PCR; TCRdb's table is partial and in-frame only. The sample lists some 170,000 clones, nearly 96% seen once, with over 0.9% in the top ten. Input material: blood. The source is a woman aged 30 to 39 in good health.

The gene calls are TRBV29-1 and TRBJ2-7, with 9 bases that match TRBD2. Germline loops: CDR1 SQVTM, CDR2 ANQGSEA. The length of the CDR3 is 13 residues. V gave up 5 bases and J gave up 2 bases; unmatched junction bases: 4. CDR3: CSVCLAGPYEQYF. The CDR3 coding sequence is TGCAGCGTTTGTCTAGCGGGGCCCTACGAGCAGTACTTC.

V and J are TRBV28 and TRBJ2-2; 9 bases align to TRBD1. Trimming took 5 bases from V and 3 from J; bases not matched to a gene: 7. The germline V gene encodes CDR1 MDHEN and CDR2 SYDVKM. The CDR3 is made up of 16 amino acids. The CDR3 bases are TGTGCCAGCAGTCCTCGGGACAGGGTATACACCGGGGAGCTGTTTTTT. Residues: CASSPRDRVYTGELFF.

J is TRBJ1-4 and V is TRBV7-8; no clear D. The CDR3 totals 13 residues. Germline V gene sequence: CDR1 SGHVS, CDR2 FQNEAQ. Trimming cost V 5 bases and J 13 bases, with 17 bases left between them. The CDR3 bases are TGTGCCAGCAGCCCAGATTTTACCCCGGGACTGTTTTTT. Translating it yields CASSPDFTPGLFF. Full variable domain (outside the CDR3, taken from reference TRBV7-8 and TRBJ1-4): GAGVSQSPRYKVAKRGQDVALRCDPISGHVSLFWYQQALGQGPEFLTYFQNEAQLDKSGLPSDRFFAERPEGSVSTLKIQRTQQEDSAVYLCASSPDFTPGLFFGSGTQLSVL.

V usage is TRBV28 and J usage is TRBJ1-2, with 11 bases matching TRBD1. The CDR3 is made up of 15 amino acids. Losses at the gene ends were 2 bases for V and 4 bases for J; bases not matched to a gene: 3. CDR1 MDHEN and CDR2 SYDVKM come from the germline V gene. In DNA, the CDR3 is TGTGCCAGCAGTTTAACCGGGACAGGGGGCTATGGCTACACCTTC. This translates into CASSLTGTGGYGYTF.

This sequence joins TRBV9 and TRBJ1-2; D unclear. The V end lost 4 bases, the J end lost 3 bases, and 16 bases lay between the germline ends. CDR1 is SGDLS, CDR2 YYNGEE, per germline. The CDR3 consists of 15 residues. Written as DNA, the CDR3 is TGTGCCAGCAGCCCCCTTTGGAAGGGAGACTATGGCTACACCTTC. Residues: CASSPLWKGDYGYTF. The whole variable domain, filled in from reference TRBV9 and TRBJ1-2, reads DSGVTQTPKHLITATGQRVTLRCSPRSGDLSVYWYQQSLDQGLQFLIQYYNGEERAKGNILERFSAQQFPDLHSELNLSSLELGDSALYFCASSPLWKGDYGYTFGSGTRLTVV.

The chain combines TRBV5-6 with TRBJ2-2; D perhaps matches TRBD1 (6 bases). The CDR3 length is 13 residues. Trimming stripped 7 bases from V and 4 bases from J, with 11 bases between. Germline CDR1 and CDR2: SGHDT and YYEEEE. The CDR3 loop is CASATGFTGELFF. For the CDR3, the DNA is TGTGCCAGCGCCACAGGGTTCACCGGGGAGCTGTTTTTT.

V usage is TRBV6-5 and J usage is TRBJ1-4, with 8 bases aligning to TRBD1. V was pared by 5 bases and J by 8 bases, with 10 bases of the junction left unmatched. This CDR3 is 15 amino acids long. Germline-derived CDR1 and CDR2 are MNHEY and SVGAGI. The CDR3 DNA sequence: TGTGCCAGCAGTCCCGGCAGGGGGCTCTTCGAAAAACTGTTTTTT. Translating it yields CASSPGRGLFEKLFF.

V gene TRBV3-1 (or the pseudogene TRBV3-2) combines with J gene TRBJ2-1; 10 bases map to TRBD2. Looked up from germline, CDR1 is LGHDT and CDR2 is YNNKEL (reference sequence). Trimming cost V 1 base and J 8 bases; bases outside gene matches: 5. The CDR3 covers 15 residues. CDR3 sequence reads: CASSQVGLATHEQFF. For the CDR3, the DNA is TGTGCCAGCAGCCAAGTGGGACTAGCGACCCATGAGCAGTTCTTC.

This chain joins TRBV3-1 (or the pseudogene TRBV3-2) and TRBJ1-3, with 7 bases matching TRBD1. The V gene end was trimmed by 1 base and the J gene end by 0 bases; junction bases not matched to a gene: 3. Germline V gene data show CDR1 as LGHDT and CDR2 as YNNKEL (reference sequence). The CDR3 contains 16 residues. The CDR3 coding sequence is TGTGCCAGCAGCCAAGGACAGGGAAGCTCTGGAAACACCATATATTTT. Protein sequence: CASSQGQGSSGNTIYF.

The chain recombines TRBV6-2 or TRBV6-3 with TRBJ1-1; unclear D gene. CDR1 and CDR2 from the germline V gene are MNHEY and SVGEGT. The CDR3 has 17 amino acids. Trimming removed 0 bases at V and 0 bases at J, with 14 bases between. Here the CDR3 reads CASSYSLYNSVNTEAFF. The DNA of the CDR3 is TGTGCCAGCAGTTACTCGCTTTATAATTCGGTGAACACTGAAGCTTTCTTT.

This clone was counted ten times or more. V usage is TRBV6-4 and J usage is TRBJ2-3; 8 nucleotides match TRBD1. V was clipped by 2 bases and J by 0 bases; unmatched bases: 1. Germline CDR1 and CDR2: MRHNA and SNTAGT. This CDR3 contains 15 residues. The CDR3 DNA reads TGTGCCAGCAGTGACGGACAGGGAAGCACAGATACGCAGTATTTT. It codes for CASSDGQGSTDTQYF.